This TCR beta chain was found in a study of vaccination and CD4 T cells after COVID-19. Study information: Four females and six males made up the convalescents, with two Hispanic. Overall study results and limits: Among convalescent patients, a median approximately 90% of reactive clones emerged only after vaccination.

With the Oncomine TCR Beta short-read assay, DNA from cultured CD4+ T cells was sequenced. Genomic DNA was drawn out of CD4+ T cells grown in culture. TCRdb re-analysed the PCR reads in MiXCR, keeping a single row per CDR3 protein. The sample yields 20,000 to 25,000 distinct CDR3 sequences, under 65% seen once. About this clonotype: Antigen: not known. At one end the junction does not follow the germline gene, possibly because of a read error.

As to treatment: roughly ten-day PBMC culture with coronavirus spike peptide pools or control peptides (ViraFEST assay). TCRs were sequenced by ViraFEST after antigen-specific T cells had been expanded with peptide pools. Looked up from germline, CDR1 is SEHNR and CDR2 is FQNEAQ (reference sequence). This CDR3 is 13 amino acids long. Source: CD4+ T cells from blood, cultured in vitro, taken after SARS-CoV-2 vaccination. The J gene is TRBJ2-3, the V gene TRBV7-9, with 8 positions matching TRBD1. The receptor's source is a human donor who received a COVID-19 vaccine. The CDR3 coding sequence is TGTGCCAGCGCCGGACAGGGCACATATACGCAGTATTTT. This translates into CASAGQGTYTQYF.